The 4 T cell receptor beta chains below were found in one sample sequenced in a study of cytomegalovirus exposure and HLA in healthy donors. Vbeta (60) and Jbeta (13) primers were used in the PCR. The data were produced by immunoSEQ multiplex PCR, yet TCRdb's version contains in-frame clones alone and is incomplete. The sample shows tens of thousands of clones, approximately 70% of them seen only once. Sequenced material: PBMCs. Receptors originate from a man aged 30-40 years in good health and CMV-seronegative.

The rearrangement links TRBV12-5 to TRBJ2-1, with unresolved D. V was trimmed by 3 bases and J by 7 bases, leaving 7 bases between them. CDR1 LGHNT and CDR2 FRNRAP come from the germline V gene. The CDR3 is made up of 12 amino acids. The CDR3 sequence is CASGLTRNEQFF. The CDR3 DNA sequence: TGTGCTAGTGGTTTAACGCGGAATGAGCAGTTCTTC.

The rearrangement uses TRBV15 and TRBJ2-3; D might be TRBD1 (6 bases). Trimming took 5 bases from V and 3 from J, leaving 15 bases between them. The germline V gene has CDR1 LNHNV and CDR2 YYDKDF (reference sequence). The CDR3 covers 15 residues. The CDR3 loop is CATSWSIQGTDTQYF. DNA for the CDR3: TGTGCCACCAGCTGGAGCATCCAGGGGACAGATACGCAGTATTTT.

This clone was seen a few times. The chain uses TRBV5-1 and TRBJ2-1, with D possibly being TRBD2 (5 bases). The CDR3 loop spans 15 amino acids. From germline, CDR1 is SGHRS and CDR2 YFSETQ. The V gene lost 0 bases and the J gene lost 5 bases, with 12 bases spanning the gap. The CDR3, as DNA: TGCGCCAGCAGCTTGGCCCAAGGACTTCACAATGAGCAGTTCTTC. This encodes CASSLAQGLHNEQFF.

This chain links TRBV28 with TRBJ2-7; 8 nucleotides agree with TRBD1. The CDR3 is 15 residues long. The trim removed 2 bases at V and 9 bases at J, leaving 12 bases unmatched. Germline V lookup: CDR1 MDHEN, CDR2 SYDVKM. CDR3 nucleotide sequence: TGTGCCAGCAGTTTAGGGCGGACAGGGACAGTCGGGCAGTACTTC. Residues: CASSLGRTGTVGQYF. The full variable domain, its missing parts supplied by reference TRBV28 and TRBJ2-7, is DVKVTQSSRYLVKRTGEKVFLECVQDMDHENMFWYRQDPGLGLRLIYFSYDVKMKEKGDIPEGYSVSREKKERFSLILESASTNQTSMYLCASSLGRTGTVGQYFGPGTRLTVT.